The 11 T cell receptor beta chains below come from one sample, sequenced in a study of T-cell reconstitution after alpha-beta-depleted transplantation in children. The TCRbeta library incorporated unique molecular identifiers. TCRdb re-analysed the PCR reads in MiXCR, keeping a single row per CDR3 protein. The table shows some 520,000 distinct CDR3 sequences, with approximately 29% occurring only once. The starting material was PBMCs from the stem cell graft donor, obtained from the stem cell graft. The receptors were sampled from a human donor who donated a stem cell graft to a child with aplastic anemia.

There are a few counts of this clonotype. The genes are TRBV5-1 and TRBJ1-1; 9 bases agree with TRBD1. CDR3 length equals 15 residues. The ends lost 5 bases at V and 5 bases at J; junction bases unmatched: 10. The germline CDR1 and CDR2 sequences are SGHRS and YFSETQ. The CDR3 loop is CASSQQGAELTEAFF. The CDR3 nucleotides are TGCGCCAGCAGTCAACAGGGGGCGGAATTGACTGAAGCTTTCTTT.

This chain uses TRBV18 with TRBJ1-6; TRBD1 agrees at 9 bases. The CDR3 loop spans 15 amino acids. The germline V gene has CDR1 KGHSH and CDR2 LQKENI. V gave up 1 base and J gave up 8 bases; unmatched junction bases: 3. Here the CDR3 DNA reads TGTGCCAGCTCACCACTGGGACAGGGTGATTCACCCCTCCACTTT. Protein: CASSPLGQGDSPLHF. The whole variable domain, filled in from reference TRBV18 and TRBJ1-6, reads NAGVMQNPRHLVRRRGQEARLRCSPMKGHSHVYWYRQLPEEGLKFMVYLQKENIIDESGMPKERFSAEFPKEGPSILRIQQVVRGDSAAYFCASSPLGQGDSPLHFGNGTRLTVT.

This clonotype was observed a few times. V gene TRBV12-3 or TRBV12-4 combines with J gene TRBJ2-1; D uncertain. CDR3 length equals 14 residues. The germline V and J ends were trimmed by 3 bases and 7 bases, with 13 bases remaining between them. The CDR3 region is CASSFQPVVNEQFF. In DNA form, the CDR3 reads TGTGCCAGCAGTTTCCAACCAGTGGTGAATGAGCAGTTCTTC.

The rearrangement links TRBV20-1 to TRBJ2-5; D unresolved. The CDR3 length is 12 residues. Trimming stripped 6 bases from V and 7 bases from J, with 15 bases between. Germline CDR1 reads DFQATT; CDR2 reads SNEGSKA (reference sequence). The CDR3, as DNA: TGCAGTGCCCCCGCGGATCTTCTGACCCAGTACTTC. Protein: CSAPADLLTQYF.

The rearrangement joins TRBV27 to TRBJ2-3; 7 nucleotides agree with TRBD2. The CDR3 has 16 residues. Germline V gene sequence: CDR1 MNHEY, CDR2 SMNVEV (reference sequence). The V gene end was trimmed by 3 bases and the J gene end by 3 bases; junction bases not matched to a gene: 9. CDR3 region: CASSLVGGSLTDTQYF. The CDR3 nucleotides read TGTGCCAGCAGTTTGGTGGGCGGGAGTTTAACAGATACGCAGTATTTT.

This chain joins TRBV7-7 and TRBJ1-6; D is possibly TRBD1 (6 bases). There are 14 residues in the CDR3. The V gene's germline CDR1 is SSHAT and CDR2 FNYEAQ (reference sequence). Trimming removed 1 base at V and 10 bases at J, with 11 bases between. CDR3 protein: CASSLEQGGSPLHF. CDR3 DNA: TGTGCCAGCAGCTTAGAACAGGGCGGCTCACCCCTCCACTTT. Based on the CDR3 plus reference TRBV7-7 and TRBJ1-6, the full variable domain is GAGVSQSPRYKVTKRGQDVTLRCDPISSHATLYWYQQALGQGPEFLTYFNYEAQPDKSGLPSDRFSAERPEGSISTLTIQRTEQRDSAMYRCASSLEQGGSPLHFGNGTRLTVT.

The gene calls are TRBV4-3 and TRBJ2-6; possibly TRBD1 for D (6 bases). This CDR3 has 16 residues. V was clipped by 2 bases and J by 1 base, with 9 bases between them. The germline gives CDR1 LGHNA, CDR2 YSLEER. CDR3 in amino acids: CASSQTTGSGANVLTF. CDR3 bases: TGCGCCAGCAGCCAAACTACAGGGTCTGGGGCCAACGTCCTGACTTTC.

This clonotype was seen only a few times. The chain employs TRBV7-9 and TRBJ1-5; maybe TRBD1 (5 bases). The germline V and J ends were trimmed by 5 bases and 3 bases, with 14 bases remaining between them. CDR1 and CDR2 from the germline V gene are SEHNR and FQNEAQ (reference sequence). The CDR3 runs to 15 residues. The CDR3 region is CASSQGGEVNQPQHF. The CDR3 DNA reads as TGTGCCAGCAGCCAGGGAGGGGAGGTCAATCAGCCCCAGCATTTT.

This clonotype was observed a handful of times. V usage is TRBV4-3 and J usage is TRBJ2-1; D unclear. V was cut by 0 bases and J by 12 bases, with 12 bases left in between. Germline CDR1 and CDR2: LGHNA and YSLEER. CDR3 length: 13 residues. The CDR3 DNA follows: TGCGCCAGCAGCCAAGACGAACCAAAAAGGCAGTTCTTC. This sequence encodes CASSQDEPKRQFF.

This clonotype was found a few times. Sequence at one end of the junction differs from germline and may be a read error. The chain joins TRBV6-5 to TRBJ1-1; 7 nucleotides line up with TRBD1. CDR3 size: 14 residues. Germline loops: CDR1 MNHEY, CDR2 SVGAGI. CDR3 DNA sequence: TGTGTCAGCAGTTACCACAGGGGTTACACTGAAGCTTTCTTT. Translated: CVSSYHRGYTEAFF.

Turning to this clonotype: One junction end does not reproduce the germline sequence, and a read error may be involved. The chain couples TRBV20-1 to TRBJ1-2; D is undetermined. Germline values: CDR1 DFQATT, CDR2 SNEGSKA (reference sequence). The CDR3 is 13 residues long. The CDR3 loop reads CSARDRSNYGYTF. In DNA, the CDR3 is TGCAGTGCTAGGGATAGGAGTAACTATGGCTACACCTTT.